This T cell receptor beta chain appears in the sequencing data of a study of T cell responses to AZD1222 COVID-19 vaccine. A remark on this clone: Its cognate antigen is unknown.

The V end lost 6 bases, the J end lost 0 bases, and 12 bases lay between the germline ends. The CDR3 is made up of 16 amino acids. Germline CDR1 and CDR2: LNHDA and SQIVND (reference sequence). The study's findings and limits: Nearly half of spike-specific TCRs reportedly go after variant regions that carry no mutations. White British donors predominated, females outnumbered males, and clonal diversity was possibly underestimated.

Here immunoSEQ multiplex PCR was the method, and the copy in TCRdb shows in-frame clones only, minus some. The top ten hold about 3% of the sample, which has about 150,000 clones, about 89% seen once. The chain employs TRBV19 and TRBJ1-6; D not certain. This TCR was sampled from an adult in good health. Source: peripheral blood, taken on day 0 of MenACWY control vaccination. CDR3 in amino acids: CASRGLTYSYNSPLHF. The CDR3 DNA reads TGTGCCAGTAGAGGACTGACTTACTCCTATAATTCACCCCTCCACTTT.